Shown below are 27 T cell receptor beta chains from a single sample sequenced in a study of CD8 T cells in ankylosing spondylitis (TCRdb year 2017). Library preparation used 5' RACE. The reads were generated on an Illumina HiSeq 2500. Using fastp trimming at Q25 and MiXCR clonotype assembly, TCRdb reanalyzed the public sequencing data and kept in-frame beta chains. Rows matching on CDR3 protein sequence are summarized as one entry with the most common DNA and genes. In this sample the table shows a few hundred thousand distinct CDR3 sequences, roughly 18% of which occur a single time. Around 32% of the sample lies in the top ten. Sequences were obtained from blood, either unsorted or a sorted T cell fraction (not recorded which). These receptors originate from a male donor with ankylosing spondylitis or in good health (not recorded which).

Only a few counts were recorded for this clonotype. The CDR3: CAISEGGGASYEQYF. The DNA of the CDR3 is TGTGCCATCAGTGAGGGAGGCGGTGCGTCCTACGAGCAGTACTTC. The chain has TRBV10-3 and TRBJ2-7, with a weak D call TRBD2 (5 bases). Trimming left V 2 bases short and J 1 base short, with 12 bases between. The CDR3 is 15 amino acids. Germline V CDR1 and CDR2: ENHRY, SYGVKD.

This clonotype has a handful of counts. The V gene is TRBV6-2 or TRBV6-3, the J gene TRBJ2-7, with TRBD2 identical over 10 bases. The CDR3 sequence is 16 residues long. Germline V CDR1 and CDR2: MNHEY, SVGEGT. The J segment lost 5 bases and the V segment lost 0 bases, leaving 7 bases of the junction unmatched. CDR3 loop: CASSYSSLAGDHEQYF. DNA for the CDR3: TGTGCCAGCAGTTACTCATCGCTAGCGGGAGACCACGAGCAGTACTTC.

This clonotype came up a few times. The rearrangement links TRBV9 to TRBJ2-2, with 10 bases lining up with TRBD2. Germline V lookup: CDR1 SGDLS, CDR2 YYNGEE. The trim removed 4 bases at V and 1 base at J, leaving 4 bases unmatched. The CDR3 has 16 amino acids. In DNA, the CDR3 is TGTGCCAGCAGCCCACTAGCGGGGAGGAACACCGGGGAGCTGTTTTTT. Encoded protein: CASSPLAGRNTGELFF.

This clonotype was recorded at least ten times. This chain's CDR3 is CASRPLGAPIEQYF. The CDR3 region has the DNA TGCGCCAGTCGACCCTTAGGGGCGCCCATCGAGCAGTACTTC. This chain uses TRBV5-1 with TRBJ2-7; D is perhaps TRBD1 (5 bases). Germline V gene data show CDR1 as SGHRS and CDR2 as YFSETQ. CDR3 length equals 14 residues. Trimming pared 8 bases from V and 6 bases from J, leaving 21 bases between.

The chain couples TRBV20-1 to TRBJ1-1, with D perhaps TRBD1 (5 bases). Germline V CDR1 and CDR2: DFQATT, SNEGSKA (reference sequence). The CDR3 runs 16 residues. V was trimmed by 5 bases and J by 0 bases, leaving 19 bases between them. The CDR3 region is CSAPRSHGTVNTEAFF. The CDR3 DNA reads TGCAGTGCTCCCCGCTCCCACGGGACGGTGAACACTGAAGCTTTCTTT.

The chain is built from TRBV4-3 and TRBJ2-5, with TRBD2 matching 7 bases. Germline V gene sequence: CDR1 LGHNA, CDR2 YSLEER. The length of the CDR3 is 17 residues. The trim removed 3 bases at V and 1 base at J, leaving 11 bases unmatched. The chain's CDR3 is CASSHTWASGIQETQYF. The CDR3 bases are TGCGCCAGCAGCCACACTTGGGCTAGCGGAATCCAAGAGACCCAGTACTTC.

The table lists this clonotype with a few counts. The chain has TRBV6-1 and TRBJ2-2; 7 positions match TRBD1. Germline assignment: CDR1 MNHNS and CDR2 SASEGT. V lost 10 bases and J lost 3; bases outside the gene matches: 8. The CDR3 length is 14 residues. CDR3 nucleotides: TGTGCCACACAGTCGACAGGGTACACCGGGGAGCTGTTTTTT. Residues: CATQSTGYTGELFF.

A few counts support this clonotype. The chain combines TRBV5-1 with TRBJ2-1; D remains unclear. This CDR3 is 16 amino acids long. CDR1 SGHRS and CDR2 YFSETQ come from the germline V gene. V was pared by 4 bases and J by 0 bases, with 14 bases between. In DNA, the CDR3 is TGCGCCAGCAGCCCTTCATCCCAGAGCTCCTACAATGAGCAGTTCTTC. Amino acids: CASSPSSQSSYNEQFF. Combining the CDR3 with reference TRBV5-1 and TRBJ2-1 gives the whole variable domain KAGVTQTPRYLIKTRGQQVTLSCSPISGHRSVSWYQQTPGQGLQFLFEYFSETQRNKGNFPGRFSGRQFSNSRSEMNVSTLELGDSALYLCASSPSSQSSYNEQFFGPGTRLTVL.

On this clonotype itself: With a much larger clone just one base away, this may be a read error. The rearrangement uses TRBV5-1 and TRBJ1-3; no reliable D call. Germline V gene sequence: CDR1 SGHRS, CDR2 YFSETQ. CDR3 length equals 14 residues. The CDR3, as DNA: TGCGCCAGCAGCTTGGTTGAGGCCGGAAACCCCATATATTTT. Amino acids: CASSLVEAGNPIYF.

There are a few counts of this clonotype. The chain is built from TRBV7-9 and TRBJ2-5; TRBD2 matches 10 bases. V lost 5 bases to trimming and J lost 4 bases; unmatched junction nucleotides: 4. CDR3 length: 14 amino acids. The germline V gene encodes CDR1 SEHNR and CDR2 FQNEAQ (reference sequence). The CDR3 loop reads CASSPAGGLETQYF. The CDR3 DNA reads TGTGCCAGCAGCCCAGCGGGAGGGTTAGAGACCCAGTACTTC.

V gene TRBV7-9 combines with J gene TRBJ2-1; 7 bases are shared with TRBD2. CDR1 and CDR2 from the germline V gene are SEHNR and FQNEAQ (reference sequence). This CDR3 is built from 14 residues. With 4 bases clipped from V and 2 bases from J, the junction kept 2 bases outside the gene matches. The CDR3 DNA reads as TGTGCCAGCAGCTCGGGGGGTGCCTACAATGAGCAGTTCTTC. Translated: CASSSGGAYNEQFF. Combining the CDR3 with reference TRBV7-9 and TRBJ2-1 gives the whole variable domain DTGVSQNPRHKITKRGQNVTFRCDPISEHNRLYWYRQTLGQGPEFLTYFQNEAQLEKSRLLSDRFSAERPKGSFSTLEIQRTEQGDSAMYLCASSSGGAYNEQFFGPGTRLTVL.

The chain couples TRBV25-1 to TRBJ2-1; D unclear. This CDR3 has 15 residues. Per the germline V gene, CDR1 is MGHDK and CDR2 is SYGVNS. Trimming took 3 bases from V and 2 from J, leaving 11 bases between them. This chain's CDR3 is CASSDPAIPYNEQFF. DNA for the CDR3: TGTGCCAGCAGTGATCCTGCCATTCCCTACAATGAGCAGTTCTTC.

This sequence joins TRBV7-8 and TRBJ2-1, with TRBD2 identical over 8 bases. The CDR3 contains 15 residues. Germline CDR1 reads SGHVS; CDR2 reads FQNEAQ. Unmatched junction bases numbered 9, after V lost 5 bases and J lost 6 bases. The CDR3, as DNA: TGTGCCAGCAGCCATAGCGGGAATGGGTTCAATGAGCAGTTCTTC. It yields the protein CASSHSGNGFNEQFF.

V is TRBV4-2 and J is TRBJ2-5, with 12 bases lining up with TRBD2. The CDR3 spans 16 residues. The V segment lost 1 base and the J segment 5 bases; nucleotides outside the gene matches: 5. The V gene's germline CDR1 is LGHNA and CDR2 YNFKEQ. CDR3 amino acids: CASSQALTSGSETQYF. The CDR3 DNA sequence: TGTGCCAGCAGCCAAGCCCTGACTAGCGGGAGTGAGACCCAGTACTTC.

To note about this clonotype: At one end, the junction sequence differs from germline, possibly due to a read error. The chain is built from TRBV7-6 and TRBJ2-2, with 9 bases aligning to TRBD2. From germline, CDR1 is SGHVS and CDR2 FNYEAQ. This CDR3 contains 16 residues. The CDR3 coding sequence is TGTGCCATCAGCTTAAGAGTAGCGGGAGAGACCGGGGAGCTGTTTTTT. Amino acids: CAISLRVAGETGELFF.

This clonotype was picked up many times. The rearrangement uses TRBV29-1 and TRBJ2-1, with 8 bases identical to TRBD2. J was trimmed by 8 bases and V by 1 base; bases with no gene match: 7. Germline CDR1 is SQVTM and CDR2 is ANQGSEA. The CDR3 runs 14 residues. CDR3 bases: TGCAGCGTTGAAGTCGGGAGGGAAACATATGAGCAGTTCTTC. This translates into CSVEVGRETYEQFF.

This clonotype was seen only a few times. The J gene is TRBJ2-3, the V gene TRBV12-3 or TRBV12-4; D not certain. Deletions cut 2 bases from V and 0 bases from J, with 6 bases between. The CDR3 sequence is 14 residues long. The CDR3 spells CASSLSSSTDTQYF. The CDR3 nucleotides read TGTGCCAGCAGTTTAAGTAGTAGCACAGATACGCAGTATTTT.

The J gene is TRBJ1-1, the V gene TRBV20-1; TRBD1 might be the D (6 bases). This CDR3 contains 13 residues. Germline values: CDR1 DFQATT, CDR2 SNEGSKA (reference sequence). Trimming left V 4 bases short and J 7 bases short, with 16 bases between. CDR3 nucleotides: TGCAGTGCTACTACTCAGGGGCGGGGTGAAGCTTTCTTT. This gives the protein CSATTQGRGEAFF.

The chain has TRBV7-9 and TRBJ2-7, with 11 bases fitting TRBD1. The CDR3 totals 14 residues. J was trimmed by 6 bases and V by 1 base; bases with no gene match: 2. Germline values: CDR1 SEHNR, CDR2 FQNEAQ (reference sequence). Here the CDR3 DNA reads TGTGCCAGCAGCTTAGGGGGGACAGGGGGCGAGCAGTACTTC. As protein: CASSLGGTGGEQYF.

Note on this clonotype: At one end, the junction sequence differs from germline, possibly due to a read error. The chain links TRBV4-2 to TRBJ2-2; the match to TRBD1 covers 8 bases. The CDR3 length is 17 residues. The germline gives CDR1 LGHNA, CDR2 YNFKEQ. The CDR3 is CASSQVLDRAKTGELFF. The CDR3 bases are TGTGCCAGCAGCCAAGTACTGGACAGGGCGAAAACCGGGGAGCTGTTTTTT.

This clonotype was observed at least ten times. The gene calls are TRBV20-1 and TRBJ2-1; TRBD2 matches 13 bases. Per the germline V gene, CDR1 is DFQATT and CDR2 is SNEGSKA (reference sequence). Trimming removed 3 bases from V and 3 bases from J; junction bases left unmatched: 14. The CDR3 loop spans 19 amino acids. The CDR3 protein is CSARSTLLAGGPFYNEQFF. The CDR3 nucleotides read TGCAGTGCTAGGAGCACCCTACTAGCGGGAGGGCCCTTCTACAATGAGCAGTTCTTC.

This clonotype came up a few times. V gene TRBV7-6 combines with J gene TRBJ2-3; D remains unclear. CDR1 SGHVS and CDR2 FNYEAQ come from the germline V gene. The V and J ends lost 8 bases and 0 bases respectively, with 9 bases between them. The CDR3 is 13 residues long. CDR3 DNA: TGTGCCAGCCGCCCGGAAAGCACAGATACGCAGTATTTT. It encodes CASRPESTDTQYF. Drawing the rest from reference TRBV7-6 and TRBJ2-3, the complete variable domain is GAGVSQSPRYKVTKRGQDVALRCDPISGHVSLYWYRQALGQGPEFLTYFNYEAQQDKSGLPNDRFSAERPEGSISTLTIQRTEQRDSAMYRCASRPESTDTQYFGPGTRLTVL.

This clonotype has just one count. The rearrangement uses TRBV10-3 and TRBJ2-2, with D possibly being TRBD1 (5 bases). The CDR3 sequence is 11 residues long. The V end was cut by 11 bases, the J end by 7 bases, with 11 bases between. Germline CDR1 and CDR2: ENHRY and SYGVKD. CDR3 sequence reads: CAVQEGGELFF. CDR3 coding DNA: TGTGCCGTACAGGAAGGCGGGGAGCTGTTTTTT.

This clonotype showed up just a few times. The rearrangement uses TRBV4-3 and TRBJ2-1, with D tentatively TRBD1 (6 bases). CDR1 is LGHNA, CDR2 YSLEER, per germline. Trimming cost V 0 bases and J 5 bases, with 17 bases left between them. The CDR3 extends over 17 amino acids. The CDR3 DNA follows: TGCGCCAGCAGCCAAGACCGGGACAACCGGATGAACAATGAGCAGTTCTTC. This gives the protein CASSQDRDNRMNNEQFF.

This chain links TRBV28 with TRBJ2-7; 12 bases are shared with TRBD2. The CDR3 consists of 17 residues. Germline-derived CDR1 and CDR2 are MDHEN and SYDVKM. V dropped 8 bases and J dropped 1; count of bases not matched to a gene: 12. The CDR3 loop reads CASASGRDNFGSYEQYF. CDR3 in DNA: TGTGCCAGCGCTAGCGGGAGGGATAATTTTGGGTCCTACGAGCAGTACTTC.

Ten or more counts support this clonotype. This CDR3 is CSGGTSGYEQYF. The CDR3, as DNA: TGCAGCGGGGGGACTAGCGGTTACGAGCAGTACTTC. The V and J genes are TRBV29-1 and TRBJ2-7; 11 nucleotides match TRBD2. Germline V CDR1 and CDR2: SQVTM, ANQGSEA. With V trimmed by 7 bases and J by 4 bases, 3 bases remained unmatched. This CDR3 is built from 12 residues.

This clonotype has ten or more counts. CDR3 DNA sequence: TGTGCCACCAGTGATGCCGGGACATCCTACGAGCAGTACTTC. It yields the protein CATSDAGTSYEQYF. The chain has TRBV24-1 and TRBJ2-7; the D gene is possibly TRBD1 (6 bases). This CDR3 is built from 14 residues. The germline V gene encodes CDR1 KGHDR and CDR2 SFDVKD. Trimming shortened V by 3 bases and J by 1 base, and 9 bases separated the two germline ends.